This T cell receptor beta chain was identified during a study of T cell repertoires in cytomegalovirus infection. Study-level background: Indications came from public TCR beta signatures; they pointed to CMV infection and to a matching HLA type. Findings of the study overall: The ex vivo response was dominated by HLA-C-restricted CMV-specific TCR beta clonotypes. Of the TCR beta families, the public ones yielded a cumulative frequency that identified carriers of CMV plus the relevant HLA.

The CDR3 contains 15 residues. CDR1 is SQVTM and CDR2 is ANQGSEA in the germline V gene. The V segment lost 4 bases and the J segment 3 bases; nucleotides outside the gene matches: 7. This clonotype has only a few counts. The antigen remains unidentified. TCRdb fed the reads into MiXCR, producing one record per CDR3 protein. Seen here are about 180,000 distinct CDR3 sequences, approximately 14% observed once, and the top ten hold 25% to 30%. The sample consisted of PBMCs. The rearrangement links TRBV29-1 to TRBJ1-5; 9 nucleotides match TRBD1. The receptor comes from a human donor in good health (CMV status not recorded). Some clones in this sample may be carry-over from other donors' samples. The CDR3 nucleotides read TGCAGCGTTGGGGGACAGGGATCTTCCAATCAGCCCCAGCATTTT. Amino acid sequence: CSVGGQGSSNQPQHF.